This T cell receptor beta chain was profiled in a study of blood T cell repertoires in COVID-19. The wider study: Whether acute or convalescent, the COVID-19 samples came from the United States, Italy and Spain. T cells, B-cell-depleted T cells, or PBMCs provided the cDNA or gDNA that served as material.

The Seattle patients joined while their infection was active and were tracked longitudinally afterward. As handled by the study authors: Estimated nucleated cell counts came from reference gene primer amplification. Using immunoSEQ multiplex PCR, the repertoire was profiled, and TCRdb retains in-frame clones only, with some absent. V, J and clone size reflect that table, while D and trimming were determined from the DNA. Seen here are around 190,000 clones, less than 90% observed once, and the top ten hold less than 10%. J lost 0 bases, V lost 1 base, and 4 bases had no gene match. The CDR3 runs to 16 residues. Germline CDR1 SGHDT, CDR2 YYEEEE.

Sequenced input: peripheral blood. The clonotype comes from a woman in her seventies with COVID-19, enrolled during active disease. This chain connects TRBV5-6 to TRBJ2-3, with 8 bases fitting TRBD2. CDR3 region: CASSLWASGSTDTQYF. The CDR3 DNA follows: TGTGCCAGCAGCTTGTGGGCTAGCGGGAGCACAGATACGCAGTATTTT.